This T cell receptor (beta chain) appears in the sequencing data of a study of blood T cell repertoires in COVID-19 (dated by TCRdb to the early 2020s). About the investigation overall: Samples covering the acute and convalescent phases of COVID-19 were provided by collaborators in the United States, Italy and Spain. The prospective study material was composed of cDNA or gDNA derived from T cells, B-cell-depleted T cells, or PBMCs. Deeply sampled blood TCRbeta repertoires from subjects exposed to, actively infected with, or recovered from COVID-19 were included in the dataset. A freely available public database, intended as a resource for researchers studying the immune response to SARS-CoV-2, is where the repertoires were released. The samples were drawn from two sources: the first 160 participants of the ongoing ImmuneRACE study, and 1,200 or so subjects contributed by 6 global collaborators. A de-identified subject ID, COVID-19 status, age in years and sex were almost always included in the sample metadata. Where HLA class I and class II types were available, the types were taken from metadata supplied by the sample provider, not from assay-based typing. General findings and caveats noted by the study authors: Clinical and demographic metadata were provided uncurated, with the amount varying by source and participant.

A distance of 10 bases separates the germline ends of V and J, which lose 1 base and 1 base respectively. The CDR3 spans 15 residues, from the cysteine through the phenylalanine. Only the CDR3 region is kept as DNA, spanning 45 bases read in frame from base 1. Looking up the germline V gene yields CDR1 MDHEN and CDR2 SYDVKM. TCRbeta CDR3 regions were amplified from genomic DNA by means of the immunoSEQ Assay, a bias-controlled multiplex PCR. On the authors' methods: The number of nucleated cells in each sample was estimated by amplification of reference gene primers within the assay. To quantify the absolute abundance of each unique TCRbeta CDR3 rearrangement, sequence reads were collapsed and filtered. For each sample, productive Simpson clonality was calculated as the square root of Simpson's diversity index across productive rearrangements. TCRdb holds this immuneACCESS table with in-frame rearrangements only. Some clones are missing; in checked studies, unresolved V genes explain under half, and the rest has no known cause. The V and J calls and clone size are taken from that table; D and trimming were inferred from the DNA. This sample lists around 210,000 clones; around 92% were detected once. Together, the top ten hold 7.5% to 10% of the sample.

On this clone itself: The antigen it recognizes is unknown. The sample holds no much larger clone one base away, and base qualities are not on file.

Enrolling through a virtual design, the prospective study's participants ranged in age from roughly 18 to 89 years and lived across 24 United States geographic areas. To assign participants to cohorts, the prospective study relied on clinical history that participants themselves reported in a screening survey and a study questionnaire. Recovered participants in ImmuneRACE Cohort 3 were defined as having two consecutive negative NP/OP PCR tests, clearance from a healthcare professional, or resolution of symptoms. Each participant in the prospective study had whole blood, serum and a nasopharyngeal or oropharyngeal swab collected by mobile phlebotomists. Participants in the prospective study had the option to provide additional blood draws and questionnaires over a 2-month period. Before DNA extraction, blood samples from the prospective study were shipped at room temperature or frozen.

Specimen: PBMCs or T cells enriched from blood (not recorded which). Rearrangement joined TRBV28 to TRBJ1-1; the D gene cannot be named for sure. The TCR sequence derives from a woman in her late teens or twenties who had recovered from COVID-19. CDR3 protein: CASSLLRRKNTEAFF. At the DNA level, the sequence is TGTGCCAGCAGTTTATTGCGGAGAAAGAACACTGAAGCTTTCTTT. The CDR3 plus the reference TRBV28 and TRBJ1-1 genes for the other parts give the full variable domain: DVKVTQSSRYLVKRTGEKVFLECVQDMDHENMFWYRQDPGLGLRLIYFSYDVKMKEKGDIPEGYSVSREKKERFSLILESASTNQTSMYLCASSLLRRKNTEAFFGQGTRLTVV.